Listed below are T cell receptor beta chains from one sample, sequenced in a study of regulatory T cells in long-lasting Graves disease. Each CDR3 protein is one row after TCRdb ran MiXCR on the multiplex PCR reads. The data show some 340,000 distinct CDR3 sequences, approximately 25% seen once. This specimen was peripheral blood mononuclear cells (PBMCs), taken when the disease was refractory, from a patient treated with antithyroid drugs. The source is a woman aged 40 to 50 with Graves disease. CDR3s include the opening cysteine and the closing phenylalanine or tryptophan. The D gene is left open where the match is weak. The listing skips clone size in some rows; elsewhere it reads once, few, many or a size class.

-	few	TRBV6-1	TRBJ2-5	CASSEMATGHF	TGTGCCAGCAGTGAAATGGCGACAGGCCACTTC
-	few	TRBV7-9	TRBJ2-6	CARSLHPWRTGANVLTF	TGTGCCCGCAGCTTACACCCCTGGAGGACTGGGGCCAACGTCCTGACTTTC
TRBD1	many	TRBV11-2	TRBJ1-1	CASSLRGQTEAFF	TGTGCCAGCAGCTTAAGGGGGCAAACTGAAGCTTTCTTT
-	-	TRBV19	TRBJ1-6	CASSSRLVNNSPLHF	TGTGCCAGTAGTAGCCGCCTCGTCAATAATTCACCCCTCCACTTT
-	many	TRBV28	TRBJ1-1	CASCTGSLNTEAFF	TGTGCCAGTTGTACGGGCAGCCTGAACACTGAAGCTTTCTTT
-	-	TRBV7-9	TRBJ1-6	CASSPAAASDSPLHF	TGTGCCAGCAGCCCGGCCGCGGCCTCGGATTCACCCCTCCACTTT
-	many	TRBV11-2	TRBJ2-7	CASSLVVSYEQYF	TGTGCCAGCAGCTTAGTAGTATCCTACGAGCAGTACTTC
-	-	TRBV2	TRBJ2-6	CAIRPEANVLTF	TGTGCCATCCGCCCGGAGGCCAACGTCCTGACTTTC
-	many	TRBV7-9	TRBJ2-7	CASSGPGPAAYEQYF	TGTGCCAGCAGCGGTCCGGGACCTGCGGCCTACGAGCAGTACTTC
-	many	TRBV25-1	TRBJ1-6	CASSQGDVVRSPLHF	TGTGCCAGCAGTCAAGGGGATGTAGTTCGTTCACCCCTCCACTTT
-	many	TRBV2	TRBJ2-7	CASRAGHLTGFTPSYEQYF	TGTGCCAGCAGGGCAGGGCACCTAACAGGGTTCACACCCTCCTACGAGCAGTACTTC
TRBD2	-	TRBV27	TRBJ2-7	CASSFTGWGTSRYAQYF	TGTGCCAGCAGTTTTACGGGGTGGGGGACTAGCAGATACGCGCAGTACTTC
TRBD2	many	TRBV20-1	TRBJ2-5	CSASEAGVETQYF	TGCAGTGCTAGTGAGGCGGGAGTAGAGACCCAGTACTTC
TRBD1	few	TRBV3-1	TRBJ2-5	CASSQYDRGRTQETQYF	TGTGCCAGCAGCCAATATGACAGGGGGCGAACCCAAGAGACCCAGTACTTC
TRBD1	-	TRBV19	TRBJ1-2	CASSTGQATNYGYTF	TGTGCCAGTAGTACGGGACAGGCTACTAACTATGGCTACACCTTC
-	many	TRBV20-1	TRBJ2-7	CSAREPGTYEQYF	TGCAGTGCTAGAGAACCAGGCACCTACGAGCAGTACTTC
-	-	TRBV5-1	TRBJ1-4	CASSLLGQGTNEKLFF	TGCGCCAGCAGCTTGTTAGGGCAGGGCACTAATGAAAAACTGTTTTTT
-	many	TRBV28	TRBJ1-1	CASSPDTTEAFF	TGTGCCAGCAGTCCCGACACCACTGAAGCTTTCTTT
TRBD2	-	TRBV19	TRBJ2-7	CASSSSSSGTYEQYF	TGTGCCAGTTCGTCGAGTTCTAGCGGGACCTACGAGCAGTACTTC
-	many	TRBV19	TRBJ2-7	CASRPSTSSYEQYF	TGTGCCAGTAGGCCATCGACCAGCTCCTACGAGCAGTACTTC
-	many	TRBV28	TRBJ1-2	CASSWTRGYTF	TGTGCCAGCAGCTGGACAAGAGGCTACACCTTC
TRBD2	many	TRBV11-2	TRBJ2-7	CASSLLLGLGPHEQYF	TGTGCCAGCAGCTTACTGCTGGGACTAGGGCCCCACGAGCAGTACTTC
TRBD1	-	TRBV5-1	TRBJ2-2	CASSLKSGQPNTGELFF	TGCGCCAGCAGCTTGAAGTCGGGACAGCCGAACACCGGGGAGCTGTTTTTT